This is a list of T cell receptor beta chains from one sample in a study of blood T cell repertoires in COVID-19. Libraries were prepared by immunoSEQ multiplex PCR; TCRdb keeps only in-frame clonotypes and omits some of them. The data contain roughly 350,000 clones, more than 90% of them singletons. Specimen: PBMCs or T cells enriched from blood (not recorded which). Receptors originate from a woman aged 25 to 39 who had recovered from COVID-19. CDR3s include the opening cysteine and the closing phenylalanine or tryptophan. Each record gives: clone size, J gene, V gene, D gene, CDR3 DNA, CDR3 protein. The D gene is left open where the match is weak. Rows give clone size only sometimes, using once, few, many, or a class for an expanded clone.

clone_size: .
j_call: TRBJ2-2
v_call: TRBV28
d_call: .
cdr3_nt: TGTGCCAGCAGCCTCCTAACCGGGGAGCTGTTTTTT
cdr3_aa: CASSLLTGELFF

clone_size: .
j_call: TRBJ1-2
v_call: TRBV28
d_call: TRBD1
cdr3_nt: TGTGCCAGCAGTTTACCCGGACAGGGGTTTTTGGATGGCTACACCTTC
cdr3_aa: CASSLPGQGFLDGYTF

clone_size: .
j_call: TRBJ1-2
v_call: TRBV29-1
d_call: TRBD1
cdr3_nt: TGCAGCGTTGAGGAAAAACCGGGACAGTTCCTCTATGGCTACACCTTC
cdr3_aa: CSVEEKPGQFLYGYTF

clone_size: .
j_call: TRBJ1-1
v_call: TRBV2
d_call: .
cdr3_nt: TGTGCCAGCAGTGAACAGAGGGCTCGGTACACTGAAGCTTTCTTT
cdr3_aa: CASSEQRARYTEAFF

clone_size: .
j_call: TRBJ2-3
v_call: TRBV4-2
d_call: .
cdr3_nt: TGTGCCAGCAGCCAGTTAGTGGGGGGTGGCACAGATACGCAGTATTTT
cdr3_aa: CASSQLVGGGTDTQYF

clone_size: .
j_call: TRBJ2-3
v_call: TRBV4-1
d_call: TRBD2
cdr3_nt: TGCGCCAGCAGCCAAGCCGGGACTAGCGGGCTGCGGGACACAGATACGCAGTATTTT
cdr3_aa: CASSQAGTSGLRDTDTQYF

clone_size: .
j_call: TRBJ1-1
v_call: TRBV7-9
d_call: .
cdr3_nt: TGTGCCAGCCATTCGGGGGTGACTGAAGCTTTCTTT
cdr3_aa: CASHSGVTEAFF

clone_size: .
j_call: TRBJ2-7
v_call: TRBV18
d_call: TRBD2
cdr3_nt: TGTGCCAGCTCACCAGCTAGCGGGAGCTCCTACGAGCAGTACTTC
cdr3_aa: CASSPASGSSYEQYF

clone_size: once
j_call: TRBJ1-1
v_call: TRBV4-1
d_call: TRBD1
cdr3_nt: TGCGCCAGCAGCCAAGCCCAGGGGGGCACTGAAGCTTTCTTT
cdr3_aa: CASSQAQGGTEAFF

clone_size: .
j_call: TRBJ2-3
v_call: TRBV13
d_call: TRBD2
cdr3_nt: TGTGCCAGCAGCTTAGCTGGACTAGCGGGGTCGGATACGCAGTATTTT
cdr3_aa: CASSLAGLAGSDTQYF

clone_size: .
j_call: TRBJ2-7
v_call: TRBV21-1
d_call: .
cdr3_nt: TGTGCCAGCAGCACGAACCCGGACAGGGGCTACGAGCAGTACTTC
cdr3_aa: CASSTNPDRGYEQYF

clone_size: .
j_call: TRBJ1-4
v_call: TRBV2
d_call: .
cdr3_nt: TGTGCCGGAAGGGGCAGAAGTAATGAAAAACTGTTTTTT
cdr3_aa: CAGRGRSNEKLFF

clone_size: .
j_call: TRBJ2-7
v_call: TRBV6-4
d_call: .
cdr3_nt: TGTGCCAGCAGTGAACCCCGGGACTCCTTTTACGAGCAGTACTTC
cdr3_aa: CASSEPRDSFYEQYF

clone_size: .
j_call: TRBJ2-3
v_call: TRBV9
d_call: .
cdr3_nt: TGTGCCAGCAGCGTAGAACCCACACACACAGATACGCAGTATTTT
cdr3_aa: CASSVEPTHTDTQYF

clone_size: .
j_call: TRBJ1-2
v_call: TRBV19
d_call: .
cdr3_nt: TGTGCCAGTACCGCGGGATCTTCAAACTATGGCTACACCTTC
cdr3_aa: CASTAGSSNYGYTF

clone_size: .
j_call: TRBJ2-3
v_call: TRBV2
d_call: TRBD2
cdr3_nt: TGTGCCAGCACACGGGGTCTAGCGGTAACAGATACGCAGTATTTT
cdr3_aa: CASTRGLAVTDTQYF

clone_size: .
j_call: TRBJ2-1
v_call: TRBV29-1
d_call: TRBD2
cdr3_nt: TGCAGCGTTGAAGATATCAGCGGGAGTTACAATGAGCAGTTCTTC
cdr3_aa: CSVEDISGSYNEQFF

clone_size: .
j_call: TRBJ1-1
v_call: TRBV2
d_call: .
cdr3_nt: TGTGCCAGCAGTGAGGGCGGGTCGAACACTGAAGCTTTCTTT
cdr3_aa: CASSEGGSNTEAFF

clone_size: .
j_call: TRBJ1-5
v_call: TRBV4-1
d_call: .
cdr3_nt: TGCGCCAGCAGCCAAGATCCCGCAGGGGCAATCAATCAGCCCCAGCATTTT
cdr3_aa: CASSQDPAGAINQPQHF

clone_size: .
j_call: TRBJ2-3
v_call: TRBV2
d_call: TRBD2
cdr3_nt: TGTGCCAGCAGTACTTACTTAGCGGGAGGGCCAGATACGCAGTATTTT
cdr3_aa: CASSTYLAGGPDTQYF

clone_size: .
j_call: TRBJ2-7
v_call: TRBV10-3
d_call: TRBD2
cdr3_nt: TGTGCCATCAGTGAGGGACTAGCGGGAGCGGGGTCCTACGAGCAGTACTTC
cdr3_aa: CAISEGLAGAGSYEQYF

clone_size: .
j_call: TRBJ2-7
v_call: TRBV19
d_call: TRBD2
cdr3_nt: TGTGCCAGTAGTATTGGTCCTAGCGGGTTCTACGAGCAGTACTTC
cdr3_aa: CASSIGPSGFYEQYF

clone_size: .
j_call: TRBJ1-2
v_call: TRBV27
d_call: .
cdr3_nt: TGTGCCAGCAGTCTAGGGGGTCACGGCTACACCTTC
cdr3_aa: CASSLGGHGYTF

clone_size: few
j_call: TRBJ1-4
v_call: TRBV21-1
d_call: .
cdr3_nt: TGTGCCAGCAGCGAGACCGGGACAGGGGAGTTGACTAATGAAAAACTGTTTTTT
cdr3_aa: CASSETGTGELTNEKLFF

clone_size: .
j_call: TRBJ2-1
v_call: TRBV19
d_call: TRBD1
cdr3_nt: TGTGCCAGTAGTATGACAGGGTTTGGGTACAATGAGCAGTTCTTC
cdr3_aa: CASSMTGFGYNEQFF

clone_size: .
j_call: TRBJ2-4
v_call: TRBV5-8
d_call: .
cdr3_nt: TGTGCCAGCAGCTTGTTAGCAGAGTCGGGGGTGGCCAAAAACATTCAGTACTTC
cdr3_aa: CASSLLAESGVAKNIQYF

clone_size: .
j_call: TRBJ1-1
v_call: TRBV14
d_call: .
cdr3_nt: TGTGCCAGCAGTGGCCATATGAACACTGAAGCTTTCTTT
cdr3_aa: CASSGHMNTEAFF

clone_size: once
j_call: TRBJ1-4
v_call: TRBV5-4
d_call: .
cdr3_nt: TGTGCCCGACCGGCACGGGGGGCCCTTGAAAAACTGTTTTTT
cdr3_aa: CARPARGALEKLFF

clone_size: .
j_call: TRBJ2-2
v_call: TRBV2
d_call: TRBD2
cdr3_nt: TGTGCCAGCAGTACTAGCGGGGGGGCGGTCGACACCGGGGAGCTGTTTTTT
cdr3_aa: CASSTSGGAVDTGELFF

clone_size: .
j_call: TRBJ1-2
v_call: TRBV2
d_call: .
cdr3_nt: TGTGCCAGCAGTGGTCGGGGCATGGAGGGCGGCTACACCTTC
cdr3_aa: CASSGRGMEGGYTF

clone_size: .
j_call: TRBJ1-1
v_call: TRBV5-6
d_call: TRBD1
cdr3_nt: TGTGCCAGCAGCCCGTGGGACAGAATGAACACTGAAGCTTTCTTT
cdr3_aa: CASSPWDRMNTEAFF

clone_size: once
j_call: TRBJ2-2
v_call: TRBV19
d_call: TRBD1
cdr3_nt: TGTGCCAGTAGGGGGGACAGGGACACCGGGGAGCTGTTTTTT
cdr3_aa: CASRGDRDTGELFF